What follows is one T cell receptor beta chain and its context. There is no known antigen for this receptor. Base qualities are not provided; no much larger clone lies one nucleotide away. TCRbeta CDR3 regions were amplified from genomic DNA by means of the immunoSEQ Assay, a bias-controlled multiplex PCR. As for how the authors treated the data: Nucleated cell counts per sample were estimated from amplification of reference gene primers within the assay. To quantify the absolute abundance of each unique TCRbeta CDR3 rearrangement, sequence reads were collapsed and filtered. For each sample, productive Simpson clonality was calculated as the square root of Simpson's diversity index across productive rearrangements. Held by TCRdb, this immuneACCESS table contains in-frame sequences only and omits some clones. Under half of the omission traces to an unresolved V gene where checked; the cause of the rest is unknown. D and trimming come from the DNA, and the V and J calls and clone size come from that table. A total of fewer than 300,000 clones appear in this sample, 85% to 90% of them only once. The ten top clones hold around 10% of the sample.

CDR1 and CDR2, looked up from the germline V gene, are MDHEN and SYDVKM. The CDR3 contains 19 residues, cysteine and phenylalanine counted. The only DNA kept is the CDR3, 57 bases in frame from the first base. Relative to germline, V is missing 5 bases and J is missing 3 bases, with 15 bases of the junction outside any gene match. These data belong to a study of blood T cell repertoires in COVID-19 (dated by TCRdb to the early 2020s). About the study as a whole: The collaborator samples originated in the United States, Italy and Spain and spanned the acute and convalescent phases of COVID-19. The prospective study material was composed of cDNA or gDNA derived from T cells, B-cell-depleted T cells, or PBMCs. Deeply sampled blood TCRbeta repertoires from subjects exposed to, actively infected with, or recovered from COVID-19 were included in the dataset. Nearly every sample came with metadata listing a de-identified subject ID, COVID-19 status, age in years and sex. The samples were drawn from the first 160 participants of the ongoing ImmuneRACE study and from over 950 subjects provided by 6 global collaborators. A freely available public database, intended as a resource for researchers studying the immune response to SARS-CoV-2, is where the repertoires were released. Where available, HLA class I and class II types were taken from metadata supplied by the sample provider and were not determined by assay-based typing.

In Seattle, one collaborating source enrolled patients while the infection was active and tracked those patients longitudinally over the course of disease. Each collaborating institution followed its own protocols to collect whole blood in K2EDTA tubes. For TCRbeta analysis, collaborator samples were shipped as frozen whole blood, as isolated PBMCs, or as DNA extracted from either sample type. General study outcomes and caveats: The quantity of clinical and demographic metadata differed by source and by participant and was supplied without curation.

The sequencing input was peripheral blood. The receptor comes from a man over 45 with COVID-19, enrolled during active disease. The chain uses TRBV28 and TRBJ2-1; the central 11 bases match TRBD2. Here the CDR3 is given as CASSPTTPLAGELYNEQFF. In nucleotide form, the sequence is TGTGCCAGCAGTCCCACAACTCCACTAGCGGGGGAACTCTACAATGAGCAGTTCTTC.